Following are 22 T cell receptor beta chains from one sample sequenced in a study of cytomegalovirus exposure and HLA in healthy donors. TCRdb's table, derived via immunoSEQ multiplex PCR, lists solely in-frame clones and lacks some. The sample has about 400,000 clones; 80% to 90% are singletons. The sample taken for sequencing was PBMCs. The source is a woman younger than 30 in good health and CMV-seronegative.

This chain connects TRBV2 to TRBJ1-2; D is undetermined. The CDR3 is 15 amino acids. Germline V gene lookup returns CDR1 SNHLY and CDR2 FYNNEI. V dropped 6 bases and J dropped 9 bases, with 23 bases sitting between them. Here the CDR3 reads CASSPRRLGEGSYTF. In DNA, the CDR3 is TGTGCCAGCAGCCCCCGTCGTCTGGGCGAAGGAAGCTACACCTTC.

This sequence joins TRBV7-9 and TRBJ1-4; D ambiguous. V gave up 5 bases and J gave up 7 bases, with 23 bases separating them. CDR1 SEHNR and CDR2 FQNEAQ come from the germline V gene (reference sequence). The CDR3 is 17 amino acids. The CDR3 region has the DNA TGTGCCAGCAGCCCCTCGACTAACCCCAAAACCGGTGAAAAACTGTTTTTT. This sequence encodes CASSPSTNPKTGEKLFF.

The chain carries TRBV7-9 and TRBJ1-6; the D gene is possibly TRBD1 (6 bases). This CDR3 is 17 amino acids long. Germline CDR1 is SEHNR and CDR2 is FQNEAQ (reference sequence). Between the trimmed V and J ends, which lost 5 bases and 5 bases, there was a span of 19 bases. This CDR3 reads CASSAPDSRLNNSPLHF. CDR3 sequence (DNA): TGTGCCAGCAGCGCTCCGGACAGCCGCCTCAATAATTCACCCCTCCACTTT.

The chain uses TRBV7-9 and TRBJ2-1; D is undetermined. CDR3 size: 15 residues. Germline values: CDR1 SEHNR, CDR2 FQNEAQ (reference sequence). With 3 bases removed from V and 2 bases from J, the gap between germline ends came to 11 bases. The CDR3: CASSFVQVPYNEQFF. CDR3 DNA: TGTGCCAGCAGCTTTGTCCAGGTCCCCTACAATGAGCAGTTCTTC.

The chain couples TRBV9 to TRBJ2-5; 7 bases align to TRBD2. The CDR3 is 14 residues long. J was trimmed by 4 bases and V by 1 base; bases with no gene match: 4. In germline, CDR1 is SGDLS, CDR2 YYNGEE. CDR3 residues: CASSVWASGETQYF. CDR3 DNA sequence: TGTGCCAGCAGCGTATGGGCTAGCGGAGAGACCCAGTACTTC.

The chain joins TRBV5-1 to TRBJ2-7, with 9 bases identical to TRBD2. Unmatched junction bases numbered 11, after V lost 4 bases and J lost 3 bases. Germline V gene data show CDR1 as SGHRS and CDR2 as YFSETQ. The CDR3 runs to 16 residues. CDR3 sequence: CASSVRTQRGDYEQYF. The CDR3 nucleotides read TGCGCCAGCAGCGTCCGGACGCAGCGGGGGGACTACGAGCAGTACTTC.

V gene TRBV6-6 combines with J gene TRBJ2-5; a possible D gene is TRBD1 (6 bases). Germline CDR1 reads MNHNY; CDR2 reads SVGAGI (reference sequence). There are 13 residues in the CDR3. Deletions cut 7 bases from V and 4 bases from J, with 13 bases between. The CDR3 is CASTPWGRETQYF. The DNA of the CDR3 is TGTGCCAGCACCCCTTGGGGGCGAGAGACCCAGTACTTC.

The gene calls are TRBV27 and TRBJ2-1; 9 bases map to TRBD2. There are 14 residues in the CDR3. Germline V gene sequence: CDR1 MNHEY, CDR2 SMNVEV (reference sequence). Germline trimming cut 6 bases from V and 8 bases from J; bases unmatched to any gene: 8. The CDR3 sequence is CASRGLAYIDEQFF. CDR3 coding DNA: TGTGCCAGCAGGGGACTAGCCTACATAGATGAGCAGTTCTTC.

The V gene is TRBV5-1, the J gene TRBJ2-2; TRBD2 agrees at 13 bases. The CDR3 length is 15 residues. The V segment lost 5 bases and the J segment 7 bases; nucleotides outside the gene matches: 5. Germline V CDR1 and CDR2: SGHRS, YFSETQ. CDR3 sequence: CASRLAGGPNGELFF. For the CDR3, the DNA is TGCGCCAGCAGACTAGCGGGGGGGCCGAACGGGGAGCTGTTTTTT.

V usage is TRBV14 and J usage is TRBJ2-7; D not resolved. CDR1 SGHDN and CDR2 FVKESK come from the germline V gene. The CDR3 spans 13 residues. Between the trimmed V and J ends, which lost 4 bases and 0 bases, there was a span of 7 bases. In DNA form, the CDR3 reads TGTGCCAGCAGCCGAACACCCTCCTACGAGCAGTACTTC. Translated: CASSRTPSYEQYF.

The chain has TRBV7-8 and TRBJ2-1, with D possibly TRBD2 on 5 matching bases. V lost 0 bases to trimming and J lost 3 bases, with 12 bases between them. Per germline, CDR1 SGHVS and CDR2 FQNEAQ. This CDR3 spans 16 amino acids. CDR3 in amino acids: CASSLAPRLRYNEQFF. The CDR3 DNA reads TGTGCCAGCAGCTTAGCCCCCAGACTACGCTACAATGAGCAGTTCTTC.

V usage is TRBV20-1 and J usage is TRBJ1-2; no definite D call. Germline CDR1 and CDR2: DFQATT and SNEGSKA (reference sequence). This CDR3 comprises 11 residues. Trimming took 4 bases from V and 8 from J, leaving 11 bases between them. CDR3 amino acids: CSANLQRGYTF. CDR3 nucleotide sequence: TGCAGTGCTAACCTCCAACGGGGCTACACCTTC.

The chain employs TRBV5-6 and TRBJ1-1; D gene ambiguous. Germline V gene data show CDR1 as SGHDT and CDR2 as YYEEEE. This CDR3 comprises 12 residues. Trimming took 4 bases from V and 3 from J, leaving 7 bases between them. CDR3: CASSPRYTEAFF. The CDR3 bases are TGTGCCAGCAGCCCCAGATACACTGAAGCTTTCTTT.

The rearrangement joins TRBV4-1 to TRBJ1-2; no reliable D call. The germline V and J ends were trimmed by 0 bases and 4 bases, with 12 bases remaining between them. This CDR3 spans 15 amino acids. Looked up from germline, CDR1 is MGHRA and CDR2 is YSYEKL. DNA for the CDR3: TGCGCCAGCAGCCAAGAGGCCCTAGCGGGCTATGGCTACACCTTC. It encodes CASSQEALAGYGYTF.

V usage is TRBV13 and J usage is TRBJ1-4; 7 positions match TRBD1. The CDR3 loop spans 14 amino acids. The ends lost 3 bases at V and 8 bases at J; junction bases unmatched: 6. Germline V gene data show CDR1 as PRHDT and CDR2 as FYEKMQ (reference sequence). The DNA for the CDR3 is TGTGCCAGCAGCTTGCGGCAGGGGGGAGAAAAACTGTTTTTT. Its protein product is CASSLRQGGEKLFF.

This sequence joins TRBV6-5 and TRBJ1-5; 8 bases fit TRBD1. Losses at the gene ends were 5 bases for V and 5 bases for J; bases not matched to a gene: 8. This CDR3 is 15 amino acids long. In germline, CDR1 is MNHEY, CDR2 SVGAGI. The CDR3 reads CASSPLGQGDQPQHF. DNA of the CDR3: TGTGCCAGCAGTCCACTCGGACAGGGTGATCAGCCCCAGCATTTT.

The rearrangement joins TRBV28 to TRBJ2-1, with a possible D match to TRBD2 (5 bases). This CDR3 contains 14 residues. Germline assignment: CDR1 MDHEN and CDR2 SYDVKM. V lost 2 bases and J lost 6, with 11 bases in between. The CDR3 DNA reads as TGTGCCAGCAGTTTAAGGGAGATCGGCAATGAGCAGTTCTTC. It encodes CASSLREIGNEQFF.

The CDR3 reads CASSLEPLAGVAGELFF. Written as DNA, the CDR3 is TGTGCCAGCAGCTTAGAGCCACTAGCGGGAGTGGCCGGGGAGCTGTTTTTT. V usage is TRBV7-2 and J usage is TRBJ2-2; 11 positions agree with TRBD2. The germline CDR1 and CDR2 sequences are SGHTA and FQGNSA. V shed 1 base, J shed 6 bases, and the junction held 7 bases outside the gene matches. This CDR3 has 17 amino acids.

This clone came up a few times. Its ends do not fully match the called genes, so a read error is possible. V usage is TRBV18 and J usage is TRBJ1-3, with D possibly TRBD1 on 6 matching bases. The CDR3 extends over 14 amino acids. CDR1 and CDR2 from the germline V gene are KGHSH and LQKENI. DNA of the CDR3: TGTGCCAGCTCACCATTAACGGACAGACGTCCTATGGATTTT. Translating it yields CASSPLTDRRPMDF. Filled out from reference TRBV18 and TRBJ1-3, the complete variable domain reads NAGVMQNPRHLVRRRGQEARLRCSPMKGHSHVYWYRQLPEEGLKFMVYLQKENIIDESGMPKERFSAEFPKEGPSILRIQQVVRGDSAAYFCASSPLTDRRPMDFGEGSWLTVV.

V is TRBV5-1 and J is TRBJ2-2; 8 nucleotides match TRBD1. Germline V CDR1 and CDR2: SGHRS, YFSETQ. J gave up 1 base and V 4 bases, and 6 bases lay outside the gene matches. The CDR3 sequence is 16 residues long. The CDR3 region has the DNA TGCGCCAGCAGCACCCGACAGGGGATGAACACCGGGGAGCTGTTTTTT. Amino acids: CASSTRQGMNTGELFF.

CDR3 sequence (DNA): TGTGCCAGCAGTCGCCAGGGGACTAATGAAAAACTGTTTTTT. It codes for CASSRQGTNEKLFF. The V and J genes are TRBV6-1 and TRBJ1-4; possibly TRBD1 for D (6 bases). The CDR3 runs 14 residues. CDR1 and CDR2 (germline): MNHNS, SASEGT. The V end lost 5 bases, the J end lost 2 bases, and 9 bases lay between the germline ends.

The rearrangement links TRBV9 to TRBJ2-1; 7 bases agree with TRBD1. Germline values: CDR1 SGDLS, CDR2 YYNGEE. V trimming: 2 bases; J trimming: 4 bases; junction bases outside the gene matches: 6. The CDR3 extends over 15 amino acids. The CDR3 DNA reads as TGTGCCAGCAGCGTTGCCGGGACAGAATACAATGAGCAGTTCTTC. Protein sequence: CASSVAGTEYNEQFF. Full variable domain (rest looked up from reference TRBV9 and TRBJ2-1): DSGVTQTPKHLITATGQRVTLRCSPRSGDLSVYWYQQSLDQGLQFLIQYYNGEERAKGNILERFSAQQFPDLHSELNLSSLELGDSALYFCASSVAGTEYNEQFFGPGTRLTVL.